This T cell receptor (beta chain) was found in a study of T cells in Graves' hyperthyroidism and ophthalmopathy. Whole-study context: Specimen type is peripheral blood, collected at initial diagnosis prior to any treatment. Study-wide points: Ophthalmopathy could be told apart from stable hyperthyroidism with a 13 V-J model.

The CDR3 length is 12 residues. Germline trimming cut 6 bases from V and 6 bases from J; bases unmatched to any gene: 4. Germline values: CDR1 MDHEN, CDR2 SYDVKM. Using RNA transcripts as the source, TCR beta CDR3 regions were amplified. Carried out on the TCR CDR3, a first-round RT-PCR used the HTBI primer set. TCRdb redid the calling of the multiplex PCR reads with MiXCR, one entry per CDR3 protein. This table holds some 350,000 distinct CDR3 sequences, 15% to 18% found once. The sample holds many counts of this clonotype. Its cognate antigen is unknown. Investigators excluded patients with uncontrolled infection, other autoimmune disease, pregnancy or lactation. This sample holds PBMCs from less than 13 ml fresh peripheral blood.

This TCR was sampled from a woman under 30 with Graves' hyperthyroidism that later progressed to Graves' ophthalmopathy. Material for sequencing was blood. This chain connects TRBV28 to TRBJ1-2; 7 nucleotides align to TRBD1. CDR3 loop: CASSTGVNGYTF. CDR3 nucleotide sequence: TGTGCCAGCAGCACAGGGGTGAATGGCTACACCTTC.